This entry lists 21 T cell receptor beta chains sequenced from one sample in a study of blood T cell repertoires in COVID-19. The method was immunoSEQ multiplex PCR; TCRdb's version includes in-frame clones alone and lacks a portion of them. The table records fewer than 400,000 clones, about four fifths of them present only once. Input material: peripheral blood. The receptors shown here come from a man aged 30 to 39 with active or convalescent COVID-19.

The chain is built from TRBV5-1 and TRBJ2-2, with D maybe TRBD1 (6 bases). Deletions cut 5 bases from V and 7 bases from J, with 15 bases between. The CDR3 runs to 14 residues. In germline, CDR1 is SGHRS, CDR2 YFSETQ. CDR3 bases: TGCGCCAGCAGGTTACCCGGGACAAACGGGGAGCTGTTTTTT. As protein: CASRLPGTNGELFF.

V gene TRBV6-5 combines with J gene TRBJ1-2, with D tentatively TRBD1 (5 bases). The CDR3 spans 13 residues. Trimming shortened V by 7 bases and J by 8 bases, and 17 bases separated the two germline ends. Germline V gene lookup returns CDR1 MNHEY and CDR2 SVGAGI. CDR3 nucleotide sequence: TGTGCCAGCACACTTCAGGGCGAGAGGGGCTACACCTTC. As protein: CASTLQGERGYTF.

The chain recombines TRBV10-3 with TRBJ2-7; TRBD1 agrees at 9 bases. CDR1 and CDR2 from the germline V gene are ENHRY and SYGVKD. This CDR3 is built from 17 residues. V gave up 0 bases and J gave up 1 base; unmatched junction bases: 7. The CDR3 sequence is CAISESKGTGLSYEQYF. The CDR3 bases are TGTGCCATCAGTGAGTCGAAGGGGACAGGGTTGTCCTACGAGCAGTACTTC.

The V call is TRBV24-1, the J call TRBJ1-2, with 8 bases aligning to TRBD1. This CDR3 spans 13 amino acids. CDR1 is KGHDR, CDR2 SFDVKD, per germline. The trim removed 3 bases at V and 7 bases at J, leaving 3 bases unmatched. CDR3 amino acids: CATSDQTGAGYTF. As DNA, the CDR3 is TGTGCCACCAGTGATCAGACAGGGGCTGGCTACACCTTC.

As concerns this clone: Germline is not matched at one junction end, which may reflect a read error. Other nucleotide sequences in the sample specify the same CDR3. V is TRBV7-8 and J is TRBJ1-1, with a tentative D call TRBD1 (5 bases). The germline gives CDR1 SGHVS, CDR2 FQNEAQ. This CDR3 contains 12 residues. CDR3 DNA sequence: TGCGCCAGCAGCCCCAGGGTCGCTGAAGCTTTCTTT. The encoded protein is CASSPRVAEAFF.

In its sample, this clone was seen once. V usage is TRBV2 and J usage is TRBJ2-7, with TRBD1 as a possible D gene (6 bases). Per the germline V gene, CDR1 is SNHLY and CDR2 is FYNNEI. The V and J ends lost 8 bases and 0 bases respectively, with 11 bases between them. The CDR3 spans 13 residues. The CDR3 DNA is TGTGCCAGCTCTAGGACAGCCTCCTACGAGCAGTACTTC. Its translation: CASSRTASYEQYF.

In regard to this clone: Additional DNA sequences in this sample encode the identical CDR3. The rearrangement joins TRBV20-1 to TRBJ1-2, with a tentative D call TRBD1 (6 bases). Germline CDR1 and CDR2: DFQATT and SNEGSKA (reference sequence). Trimming shortened V by 2 bases and J by 5 bases, and 6 bases separated the two germline ends. This CDR3 contains 11 residues. The CDR3 is CSARTGYGYTF. CDR3 sequence (DNA): TGCAGTGCTAGAACAGGGTATGGCTACACCTTC.

This clone showed up just once. The rearrangement uses TRBV7-9 and TRBJ2-4; TRBD1 is a possible D gene (6 bases). Germline V gene lookup returns CDR1 SEHNR and CDR2 FQNEAQ (reference sequence). The CDR3 is 16 amino acids. Trimming cost V 6 bases and J 0 bases, with 15 bases left between them. CDR3 protein: CASRPRDTLAKNIQYF. The CDR3 nucleotides are TGTGCCAGCAGGCCTCGGGACACCTTAGCCAAAAACATTCAGTACTTC.

V is TRBV6-4 and J is TRBJ2-2; D call uncertain. Germline V lookup: CDR1 MRHNA, CDR2 SNTAGT. The V end lost 5 bases, the J end lost 7 bases, and 8 bases lay between the germline ends. This CDR3 contains 12 residues. CDR3 residues: CASSINGGELFF. CDR3 DNA: TGTGCCAGCAGTATTAACGGCGGGGAGCTGTTTTTT.

The chain recombines TRBV4-3 with TRBJ2-2; 15 bases map to TRBD2. CDR1 is LGHNA and CDR2 is YSLEER in the germline V gene. There are 17 residues in the CDR3. The V segment lost 4 bases and the J segment 3 bases; nucleotides outside the gene matches: 3. Written as DNA, the CDR3 is TGCGCCAGCAGCCCCGGACTAGCGGGGGGGGACACCGGGGAGCTGTTTTTT. Translated: CASSPGLAGGDTGELFF.

V usage is TRBV20-1 and J usage is TRBJ2-7; 7 bases are a match to TRBD2. CDR3 length equals 11 residues. Per the germline V gene, CDR1 is DFQATT and CDR2 is SNEGSKA (reference sequence). Unmatched junction bases numbered 4, after V lost 5 bases and J lost 6 bases. In DNA form, the CDR3 reads TGCAGTGCTCACATAGCGGGCGAGCAGTACTTC. Its translation: CSAHIAGEQYF.

The chain carries TRBV7-2 and TRBJ2-3; D ambiguous. The length of the CDR3 is 14 residues. With 3 bases removed from V and 3 bases from J, the gap between germline ends came to 10 bases. Germline CDR1 and CDR2: SGHTA and FQGNSA. CDR3 bases: TGTGCCAGCAGCTTCCAGGTTGGAACAGATACGCAGTATTTT. Its translation is CASSFQVGTDTQYF.

This clone was observed a handful of times. The chain couples TRBV3-1 (or the pseudogene TRBV3-2) to TRBJ1-1; D is uncertain. Trimming took 4 bases from V and 11 from J, leaving 20 bases between them. Germline V gene data show CDR1 as LGHDT and CDR2 as YNNKEL (reference sequence). The length of the CDR3 is 14 residues. The CDR3 here is CASSRSWGAGWAFF. For the CDR3, the DNA is TGTGCCAGCAGCCGCTCCTGGGGAGCCGGCTGGGCTTTCTTT.

V is TRBV28 and J is TRBJ2-1, with 10 bases lining up with TRBD2. This CDR3 spans 15 amino acids. With 5 bases clipped from V and 5 bases from J, the junction kept 6 bases outside the gene matches. Germline loops: CDR1 MDHEN, CDR2 SYDVKM. The CDR3: CASSPSSGRDNEQFF. CDR3 coding DNA: TGTGCCAGCAGTCCTTCGAGCGGGAGGGACAATGAGCAGTTCTTC.

The chain combines TRBV7-9 with TRBJ1-4; unclear D gene. CDR3 length: 13 amino acids. Germline V gene data show CDR1 as SEHNR and CDR2 as FQNEAQ (reference sequence). The V gene lost 5 bases and the J gene lost 15 bases, with 19 bases spanning the gap. CDR3 in amino acids: CASSPKETRVVFF. The CDR3 bases are TGTGCCAGCAGCCCTAAGGAGACCCGGGTGGTGTTTTTT.

The chain recombines TRBV14 with TRBJ1-2, with 7 bases that match TRBD1. Germline lookup yields CDR1 SGHDN and CDR2 FVKESK. J was trimmed by 4 bases and V by 5 bases; bases with no gene match: 7. The CDR3 runs to 14 residues. Written as DNA, the CDR3 is TGTGCCAGCAGCAAAACTCGACAGGGCTATGGCTACACCTTC. As protein: CASSKTRQGYGYTF.

The chain employs TRBV21-1 and TRBJ2-7; the D call TRBD1 from the table was never checked on the DNA. TRBV21-1 is marked as a pseudogene. This CDR3 comprises 15 residues. This chain's CDR3 is CASRRQTGPPCEQYF. The CDR3 region has the DNA TGTGCCAGCAGAAGACAGACAGGTCCCCCGTGTGAGCAGTACTTC.

On this clone: The junction does not match germline at one end; this may be a read error. CDR3 sequence reads: CASSHSGTAPNTGELFF. The CDR3 region has the DNA TGTGCCAGCAGTCACTCCGGGACTGCTCCGAACACCGGGGAGCTGTTTTTT. V and J are TRBV6-2 or TRBV6-3 and TRBJ2-2, with D perhaps TRBD2 (6 bases). The CDR3 covers 17 residues. Germline lookup yields CDR1 MNHEY and CDR2 SVGEGT.

The gene calls are TRBV9 and TRBJ2-5; 7 bases line up with TRBD1. The CDR3 spans 14 residues. The junction had 6 bases not matched to a gene; V was cut back by 4 bases and J by 3 bases. From germline, CDR1 is SGDLS and CDR2 YYNGEE. This CDR3 is CASSIGTAEETQYF. As DNA, the CDR3 is TGTGCCAGCAGCATAGGGACAGCTGAAGAGACCCAGTACTTC. The complete variable domain, with remaining parts taken from reference TRBV9 and TRBJ2-5, reads DSGVTQTPKHLITATGQRVTLRCSPRSGDLSVYWYQQSLDQGLQFLIQYYNGEERAKGNILERFSAQQFPDLHSELNLSSLELGDSALYFCASSIGTAEETQYFGPGTRLLVL.

As to this clone: A much larger clone is a single base away; this may be a read error. The rearrangement joins TRBV5-4 to TRBJ1-1; D unclear. Germline values: CDR1 SGHNT, CDR2 YYREEE (reference sequence). CDR3 length equals 13 residues. V lost 1 base and J 0 bases, leaving 4 bases between the germline ends. CDR3 loop: CASSLSVNTEAFF. The CDR3 DNA reads TGTGCCAGCAGCTTGTCCGTGAACACTGAAGCTTTCTTT.

The J gene is TRBJ1-1, the V gene TRBV11-3; D is undetermined. Trimming left V 8 bases short and J 1 base short, with 17 bases between. Germline V gene lookup returns CDR1 SGHNT and CDR2 YENEEA. This CDR3 comprises 15 residues. The DNA of the CDR3 is TGTGCCAGCCGACCCGTGTGGGCGCGGAACACTGAAGCTTTCTTT. It specifies CASRPVWARNTEAFF.